Listed below are T cell receptor beta chains from one sample, sequenced in a study of blood T cell repertoires in COVID-19. Clones were read by immunoSEQ multiplex PCR, and TCRdb kept only the in-frame ones, dropping some. The sample yields hundreds of thousands of clones, approximately 91% seen once. The sequenced sample was PBMCs or T cells enriched from blood (not recorded which). These receptors were collected from a man aged 55 to 70 who had recovered from COVID-19. CDR3s include the opening cysteine and the closing phenylalanine or tryptophan. A D gene is named only where the DNA matches it firmly. Clone size is stated in some rows and not others, as once, few, many or a class when expanded.

>TRBV7-3|.|18|TRBJ2-2|TRBD1
CASSSGTGRPKDTGELFF
TGTGCCAGCAGCTCAGGGACAGGGAGGCCTAAAGACACCGGGGAGCTGTTTTTT
>TRBV3-1/TRBV3-2|.|15|TRBJ2-1|TRBD1
CASSLRTGIYNEQFF
TGTGCCAGCAGCCTCCGGACAGGGATCTACAATGAGCAGTTCTTC
>TRBV6-5|.|15|TRBJ1-3|.
CASSYSSGSGNTIYF
TGTGCCAGCAGTTACTCGTCAGGGTCTGGAAACACCATATATTTT
>TRBV11-2|.|17|TRBJ2-7|TRBD1
CASSLYLLGQLSYEQYF
TGTGCCAGCAGCTTATACCTTTTGGGACAGCTATCCTACGAGCAGTACTTC
>TRBV10-3|.|12|TRBJ2-3|TRBD2
CACGGFQDTQYF
TGTGCCTGCGGGGGTTTTCAAGATACGCAGTATTTT
>TRBV30|once|15|TRBJ2-3|.
CAWSDSYFFTDTQYF
TGTGCCTGGAGTGACTCGTACTTCTTCACAGATACGCAGTATTTT
>TRBV7-3|.|15|TRBJ2-7|.
CASSLTPLSTYEQYF
TGTGCCAGCAGCTTAACACCTTTGTCGACTTACGAGCAGTACTTC
>TRBV28|.|12|TRBJ2-1|.
CASSSKSTEQFF
TGTGCCAGCAGTTCTAAGAGCACCGAGCAGTTCTTC
>TRBV28|once|15|TRBJ1-2|TRBD1
CASKGAGTGTLFYTF
TGTGCCAGCAAGGGGGCCGGGACAGGCACTCTATTCTACACCTTC
>TRBV2|.|17|TRBJ2-1|TRBD2
CASSEPTTSGSYNEQFF
TGTGCCAGCAGTGAACCTACTACTAGCGGTTCCTACAATGAGCAGTTCTTC
>TRBV5-6|once|14|TRBJ2-3|TRBD1
CASSFPGGPDTQYF
TGTGCCAGCAGCTTTCCAGGGGGCCCAGATACGCAGTATTTT
>TRBV7-9|.|18|TRBJ2-3|TRBD2
CASSFGSGSMRGTDTQYF
TGTGCCAGCAGCTTCGGTAGCGGGAGTATGAGGGGTACAGATACGCAGTATTTT
>TRBV5-1|.|16|TRBJ2-2|TRBD1
CASSHGTGMNTGELFF
TGCGCCAGCAGCCACGGGACAGGGATGAACACCGGGGAGCTGTTTTTT
>TRBV20-1|.|11|TRBJ1-2|.
CRALGGFGYTF
TGCAGGGCCCTTGGGGGGTTCGGCTACACCTTC
>TRBV19|.|14|TRBJ1-5|.
CASTRQNLNQPQHF
TGTGCCAGTACTAGACAGAACTTGAATCAGCCCCAGCATTTT
>TRBV7-2|.|16|TRBJ2-2|TRBD2
CASSTRLAGRPGELFF
TGTGCCAGCAGCACCCGACTAGCGGGGAGGCCCGGGGAGCTGTTTTTT
>TRBV15|once|15|TRBJ1-4|.
CATSRDLGPNEKLFF
TGTGCCACCAGCAGAGATCTAGGTCCAAATGAAAAACTGTTTTTT
>TRBV7-9|.|15|TRBJ1-5|.
CASSLGGYSNQPQHF
TGTGCCAGCAGCTTAGGAGGTTATAGCAATCAGCCCCAGCATTTT
>TRBV9|.|14|TRBJ2-7|TRBD2
CASSFLADPSEQYF
TGTGCCAGCAGCTTTCTAGCGGACCCCTCCGAGCAGTACTTC
>TRBV19|.|15|TRBJ2-3|TRBD2
CASSIGIAGTDTQYF
TGTGCCAGTAGTATCGGGATAGCGGGAACAGATACGCAGTATTTT
>TRBV14|.|16|TRBJ2-1|TRBD2
CASSRTLSRERDEQFF
TGTGCCAGCAGCCGGACGCTTTCGCGGGAGAGGGATGAGCAGTTCTTC
>TRBV30|once|12|TRBJ2-2|TRBD2
CAWSAPGRTSFF
TGTGCCTGGAGCGCACCCGGGAGGACGTCGTTTTTT
>TRBV2|once|14|TRBJ2-2|.
CASKTGSNTGELFF
TGTGCCAGCAAGACAGGTTCTAACACCGGGGAGCTGTTTTTT
>TRBV19|.|13|TRBJ2-1|TRBD2
CASSIGTSGRPFF
TGTGCCAGTAGTATAGGGACTAGCGGGAGGCCCTTCTTC
>TRBV3-1/TRBV3-2|.|14|TRBJ1-2|.
CASSQLAAEGGYTF
TGTGCCAGCAGCCAACTCGCGGCGGAGGGCGGCTACACCTTC
>TRBV7-2|.|19|TRBJ2-1|TRBD1
CASSSRTGSLRSSYNEQFF
TGTGCCAGCAGCTCCCGGACAGGGTCCCTTAGAAGCTCCTACAATGAGCAGTTCTTC
>TRBV19|.|18|TRBJ1-5|TRBD1
CASSIDRDRGLEGQPQHF
TGTGCCAGTAGTATAGATCGGGACAGGGGGCTTGAAGGACAGCCCCAGCATTTT
>TRBV4-2|.|18|TRBJ1-3|TRBD1
CASSPAPWTGGAGNTIYF
TGTGCCAGCAGCCCCGCACCCTGGACAGGGGGGGCTGGAAACACCATATATTTT
>TRBV19|.|15|TRBJ1-1|TRBD1
CASTTSGQGDTEAFF
TGTGCCAGTACCACCTCAGGACAGGGGGACACTGAAGCTTTCTTT
>TRBV18|.|14|TRBJ2-2|.
CASSQGFNTGELFF
TGTGCCAGCTCCCAGGGATTTAACACCGGGGAGCTGTTTTTT